The 10 T cell receptor beta chains below all came from one sample that was sequenced in a study of blood T cell repertoires in COVID-19. Sequenced by immunoSEQ multiplex PCR; TCRdb stores in-frame clones only, minus some. The sample carries some 250,000 clones, around 89% recorded once. Specimen: PBMCs or T cells enriched from blood (not recorded which). Source of these receptors: a man aged 35 to 55 who had recovered from COVID-19.

This clone was detected only once. This chain uses TRBV6-5 with TRBJ2-7, with 9 nucleotides matching TRBD1. This CDR3 has 14 residues. Germline V gene sequence: CDR1 MNHEY, CDR2 SVGAGI. V lost 0 bases and J lost 3; bases outside the gene matches: 0. The CDR3 region has the DNA TGTGCCAGCAGTTACTCGACAGGGGGCTACGAGCAGTACTTC. Its protein product is CASSYSTGGYEQYF.

A single count supports this clone. The chain joins TRBV19 to TRBJ2-7, with D possibly matching TRBD2 (6 bases). The CDR3 has 13 amino acids. The V gene's germline CDR1 is LNHDA and CDR2 SQIVND (reference sequence). Trimming shortened V by 3 bases and J by 2 bases, and 8 bases separated the two germline ends. CDR3 sequence (DNA): TGTGCCAGTAGTATCGGGACTCCCTACGAGCAGTACTTC. Translation gives CASSIGTPYEQYF.

CDR3 nucleotide sequence: TGTGCCAGCAGCACAAACCCCAGCTGGCGGGAGTTAGAGACCCAGTACTTC. This sequence encodes CASSTNPSWRELETQYF. The J gene is TRBJ2-5, the V gene TRBV9; TRBD2 agrees at 7 bases. This CDR3 contains 17 residues. J was trimmed by 4 bases and V by 4 bases; bases with no gene match: 16. Looked up from germline, CDR1 is SGDLS and CDR2 is YYNGEE.

This rearrangement joins TRBV5-4 to TRBJ2-3; 7 nucleotides align to TRBD2. The CDR3 totals 17 residues. The junction had 12 bases not matched to a gene; V was cut back by 4 bases and J by 1 base. Germline V gene lookup returns CDR1 SGHNT and CDR2 YYREEE (reference sequence). The CDR3 reads CASSIGGAGRGTDTQYF. In DNA form, the CDR3 reads TGTGCCAGCAGCATCGGAGGTGCAGGGAGGGGCACAGATACGCAGTATTTT. Full variable domain (outside the CDR3, taken from reference TRBV5-4 and TRBJ2-3): ETGVTQSPTHLIKTRGQQVTLRCSSQSGHNTVSWYQQALGQGPQFIFQYYREEENGRGNFPPRFSGLQFPNYSSELNVNALELDDSALYLCASSIGGAGRGTDTQYFGPGTRLTVL.

The chain links TRBV28 to TRBJ2-1, with D perhaps matching TRBD2 (5 bases). The germline CDR1 and CDR2 sequences are MDHEN and SYDVKM. V lost 6 bases and J lost 4, with 13 bases in between. The CDR3 is 14 residues long. For the CDR3, the DNA is TGTGCCAGCAGAGCTCCAGAGCGGTACAATGAGCAGTTCTTC. Its protein product is CASRAPERYNEQFF.

The J gene is TRBJ1-2, the V gene TRBV7-2, with D unclear. V was clipped by 1 base and J by 4 bases, with 7 bases between them. CDR3 length equals 13 residues. Germline CDR1 reads SGHTA; CDR2 reads FQGNSA. CDR3 sequence: CASSLGLLYGYTF. The CDR3 nucleotides read TGTGCCAGCAGCTTAGGGCTGCTCTATGGCTACACCTTC.

Note on this clone: The junction and the germline gene differ at one end; a read error may be behind it. The rearrangement joins TRBV7-7 to TRBJ2-5, with 9 bases fitting TRBD2. Germline values: CDR1 SSHAT, CDR2 FNYEAQ (reference sequence). The CDR3 extends over 17 amino acids. The CDR3: CASSSTRGGGRKETQYF. DNA of the CDR3: TGTGCTAGCAGTTCCACCCGCGGGGGGGGAAGGAAAGAGACCCAGTACTTC.

The chain uses TRBV3-1 (or the pseudogene TRBV3-2) and TRBJ2-2, with a possible D match to TRBD1 (5 bases). Germline V gives CDR1 LGHDT, CDR2 YNNKEL (reference sequence). This CDR3 has 15 residues. V dropped 9 bases and J dropped 4 bases, with 18 bases sitting between them. The CDR3 is CASNRLAPRTGELFF. In nucleotides, the CDR3 is TGTGCCAGTAACAGGCTCGCGCCCCGCACCGGGGAGCTGTTTTTT.

The chain combines TRBV11-2 with TRBJ2-6, with 7 bases aligning to TRBD2. Losses at the gene ends were 4 bases for V and 2 bases for J; bases not matched to a gene: 5. Germline loops: CDR1 SGHAT, CDR2 FQNNGV. This CDR3 is built from 16 residues. CDR3 in amino acids: CASSSRRGAGANVLTF. The DNA for the CDR3 is TGTGCCAGCAGCTCCCGACGGGGGGCTGGGGCCAACGTCCTGACTTTC.

The CDR3 bases are TGTGCCAGCTCAGAAGCGGGACAGGGCAGCTCCTACGAGCAGTACTTC. It specifies CASSEAGQGSSYEQYF. The gene calls are TRBV18 and TRBJ2-7, with TRBD1 matching over 9 bases. The CDR3 has 16 residues. J was trimmed by 0 bases and V by 5 bases; bases with no gene match: 8. Germline V CDR1 and CDR2: KGHSH, LQKENI. The entire variable domain, with the rest obtained from reference TRBV18 and TRBJ2-7, is as follows: NAGVMQNPRHLVRRRGQEARLRCSPMKGHSHVYWYRQLPEEGLKFMVYLQKENIIDESGMPKERFSAEFPKEGPSILRIQQVVRGDSAAYFCASSEAGQGSSYEQYFGPGTRLTVT.